This TCR beta chain is drawn from a study of shared clonotypes between healthy human individuals. This table comes from immunoSEQ multiplex PCR, and its TCRdb copy is limited to in-frame clones, with some not included. The table records around 720,000 clones, 60% to 75% of them present only once. Broader study findings: Among the subsets, naive ones generally showed larger estimated richness than memory ones. Non-shared clonotypes were found to have lower generation probabilities than the clonotypes that were shared by all four of the sorted-subset donors. Clonotype sharing across a handful of donors was observed for 4% to 6.5% of naive CD4 clonotypes. Donor clonotype sharing was expected to depend on sequencing depth.

V was clipped by 2 bases and J by 2 bases, with 13 bases between them. This CDR3 comprises 16 residues. The germline CDR1 and CDR2 sequences are MGHDK and SYGVNS. This clone has a handful of counts. The target antigen is unknown. The V gene is TRBV25-1, the J gene TRBJ1-3; D call uncertain. The source is a woman in her twenties or thirties in good health. The sequencing input was memory CD4+ T cells sorted from blood. Subset of the sample: CD45RA-negative fraction. For the CDR3, the DNA is TGTGCCAGCAGTGAAGGTTCCTGGGGAACTGGAAACACCATATATTTT. Amino acids: CASSEGSWGTGNTIYF. The entire variable domain, with the rest obtained from reference TRBV25-1 and TRBJ1-3, is as follows: EADIYQTPRYLVIGTGKKITLECSQTMGHDKMYWYQQDPGMELHLIHYSYGVNSTEKGDLSSESTVSRIRTEHFPLTLESARPSHTSQYLCASSEGSWGTGNTIYFGEGSWLTVV.